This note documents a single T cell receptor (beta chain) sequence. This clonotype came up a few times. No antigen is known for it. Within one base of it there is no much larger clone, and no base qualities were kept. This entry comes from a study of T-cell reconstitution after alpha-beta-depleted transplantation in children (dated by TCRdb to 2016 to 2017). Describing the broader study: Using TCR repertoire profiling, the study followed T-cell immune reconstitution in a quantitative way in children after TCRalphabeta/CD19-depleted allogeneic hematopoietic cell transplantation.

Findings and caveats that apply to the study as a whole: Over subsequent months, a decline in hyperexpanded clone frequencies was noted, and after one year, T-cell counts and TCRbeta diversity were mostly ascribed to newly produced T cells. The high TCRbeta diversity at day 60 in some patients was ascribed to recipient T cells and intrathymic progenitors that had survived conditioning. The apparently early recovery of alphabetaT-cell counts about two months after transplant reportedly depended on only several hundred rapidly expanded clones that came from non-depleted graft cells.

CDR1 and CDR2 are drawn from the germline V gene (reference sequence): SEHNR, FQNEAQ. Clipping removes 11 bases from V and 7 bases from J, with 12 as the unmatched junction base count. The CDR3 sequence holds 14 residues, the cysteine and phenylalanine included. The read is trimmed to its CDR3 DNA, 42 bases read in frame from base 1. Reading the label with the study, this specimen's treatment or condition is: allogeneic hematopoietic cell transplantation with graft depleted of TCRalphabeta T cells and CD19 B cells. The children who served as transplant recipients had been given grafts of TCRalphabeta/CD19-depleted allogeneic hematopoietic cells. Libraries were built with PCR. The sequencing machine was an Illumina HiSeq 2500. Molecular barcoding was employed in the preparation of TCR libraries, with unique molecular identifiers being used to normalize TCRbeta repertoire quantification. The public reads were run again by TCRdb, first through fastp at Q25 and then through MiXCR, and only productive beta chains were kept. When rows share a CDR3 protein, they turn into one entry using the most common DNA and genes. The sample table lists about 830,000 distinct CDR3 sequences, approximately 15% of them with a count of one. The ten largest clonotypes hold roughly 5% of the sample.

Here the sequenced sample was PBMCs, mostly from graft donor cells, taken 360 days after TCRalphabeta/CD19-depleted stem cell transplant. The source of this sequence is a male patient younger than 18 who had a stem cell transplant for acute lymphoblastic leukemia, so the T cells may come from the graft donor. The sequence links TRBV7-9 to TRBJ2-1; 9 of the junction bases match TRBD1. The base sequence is TGTGCCGACACCGGGACAGGGTTATGGAATGAGCAGTTCTTC. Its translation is CADTGTGLWNEQFF.